The T cell receptor beta chain under discussion was sequenced for a study of blood T cell repertoires in COVID-19. Study-wide background: Acute and convalescent COVID-19 specimens originated in the United States, Italy and Spain. Sources were T cells, B-cell-depleted T cells, or PBMCs; the material itself was cDNA or gDNA.

Recruited during active infection, patients (from Seattle) were subsequently followed longitudinally. Per germline, CDR1 SGDLS and CDR2 YYNGEE. The CDR3 extends over 13 amino acids. Trimming left V 0 bases short and J 6 bases short, with 10 bases between. Under the authors' procedure: Reference gene primer amplification in the assay estimated nucleated cell counts. Repertoires were generated with immunoSEQ multiplex PCR, while TCRdb's copy carries only in-frame clones and drops some. V and J calls and clone size are copied from that table; D and trimming were computed from the DNA. The sample lists fewer than 350,000 clones, 70% to 90% occurring once.

The TCR was taken from a woman aged 25 to 45 with COVID-19, enrolled during active disease. The J gene is TRBJ2-7, the V gene TRBV9, with D tentatively TRBD2 (5 bases). The sample comprised peripheral blood. This chain's CDR3 is CASSVAEGGEQYF. The CDR3, as DNA: TGTGCCAGCAGCGTAGCTGAGGGTGGCGAGCAGTACTTC.